This passage covers 14 T cell receptor beta chains from one sample sequenced in a study of T cell responses to AZD1222 COVID-19 vaccine. Sequenced by immunoSEQ multiplex PCR; TCRdb stores in-frame clones only, minus some. There are more than 65,000 clones in the sample; around 85% occur only once, and around 7.7% lies in the top ten. The sequencing used peripheral blood, collected on day 0 of AZD1222 vaccination. The receptors stem from an adult in good health.

The chain employs TRBV11-2 and TRBJ1-2; no firm D call. V was pared by 1 base and J by 4 bases, with 19 bases between. The CDR3 contains 17 residues. CDR1 and CDR2 (germline): SGHAT, FQNNGV. DNA for the CDR3: TGTGCCAGCAGCTTAGCCTACCGGCAGGAACGAGGCTATGGCTACACCTTC. It codes for CASSLAYRQERGYGYTF.

The chain carries TRBV25-1 and TRBJ1-2, with D possibly matching TRBD1 (6 bases). Germline values: CDR1 MGHDK, CDR2 SYGVNS. The CDR3 runs 15 residues. The V and J ends lost 6 bases and 1 base respectively, with 15 bases between them. CDR3 sequence: CASRETGTNNYGYTF. In DNA form, the CDR3 reads TGTGCCAGCAGGGAGACCGGGACAAATAACTATGGCTACACCTTC.

The V call is TRBV14, the J call TRBJ1-2, with TRBD1 as a possible D gene (5 bases). CDR3 length: 14 residues. Germline CDR1 is SGHDN and CDR2 is FVKESK. Trimming removed 0 bases from V and 7 bases from J, with 12 bases in between. The CDR3 nucleotides are TGTGCCAGCAGCCAAGAGGGAGGGGTCGCTGGCTACACCTTC. This sequence encodes CASSQEGGVAGYTF.

The chain combines TRBV18 with TRBJ1-2; 9 nucleotides agree with TRBD1. The CDR3 sequence is 18 residues long. J gave up 4 bases and V 1 base, and 13 bases lay outside the gene matches. The germline V gene has CDR1 KGHSH and CDR2 LQKENI. DNA of the CDR3: TGTGCCAGCTCACCACTTACTGGGACAGGGACAACGGGCTATGGCTACACCTTC. This codes for CASSPLTGTGTTGYGYTF.

The V and J genes are TRBV21-1 and TRBJ1-2. TRBV21-1 is marked as a pseudogene. CDR3 size: 14 residues. In DNA, the CDR3 is TGTGCCAGCAGCCTTCGAAGGGACGGTGATGGCTACACCTTC. This sequence encodes CASSLRRDGDGYTF.

The V call is TRBV4-2, the J call TRBJ1-1, with D hard to call. The CDR3 has 14 amino acids. From germline, CDR1 is LGHNA and CDR2 YNFKEQ. V was pared by 1 base and J by 0 bases, with 6 bases between. CDR3 DNA sequence: TGTGCCAGCAGCCAAGGGGGAGTGAACACTGAAGCTTTCTTT. Amino acid sequence: CASSQGGVNTEAFF.

This chain connects TRBV19 to TRBJ1-1, with 12 bases matching TRBD1. The V gene end was trimmed by 6 bases and the J gene end by 8 bases; junction bases not matched to a gene: 13. This CDR3 has 16 amino acids. The germline V gene encodes CDR1 LNHDA and CDR2 SQIVND (reference sequence). This chain's CDR3 is CASSLGQGAFFSEAFF. CDR3 in DNA: TGTGCCAGTAGCCTGGGACAGGGGGCGTTTTTTTCCGAAGCTTTCTTT.

Regarding this clone: The sample has other DNA sequences that encode this CDR3 too. The chain links TRBV7-2 to TRBJ1-5; D perhaps matches TRBD1 (5 bases). V was pared by 2 bases and J by 6 bases, with 8 bases between. This CDR3 has 13 amino acids. From germline, CDR1 is SGHTA and CDR2 FQGNSA. The CDR3 sequence is CASSLQRGQPQHF. In DNA, the CDR3 is TGTGCCAGCAGCTTACAGAGGGGTCAGCCCCAGCATTTT.

The rearrangement uses TRBV6-5 and TRBJ1-2; D is ambiguous. V lost 8 bases to trimming and J lost 6 bases, with 16 bases between them. Per the germline V gene, CDR1 is MNHEY and CDR2 is SVGAGI. The CDR3 loop spans 13 amino acids. The DNA of the CDR3 is TGTGCCAGCTGGCTCCGAATCGTTGATGGCTACACCTTC. Translated: CASWLRIVDGYTF.

V and J are TRBV30 and TRBJ1-1, with 12 bases identical to TRBD1. This CDR3 contains 14 residues. The V and J ends lost 8 bases and 1 base, in that order; junction bases with no gene match: 5. Germline V gene lookup returns CDR1 GTSNPN and CDR2 SVGIG (reference sequence). CDR3 DNA: TGTGCCAGCCGGGACAGGGGGCCGAACACTGAAGCTTTCTTT. This translates into CASRDRGPNTEAFF.

V usage is TRBV25-1 and J usage is TRBJ2-2, with D possibly being TRBD1 (6 bases). The CDR3 extends over 17 amino acids. The V end was cut by 0 bases, the J end by 0 bases, with 11 bases between. Germline V gene data show CDR1 as MGHDK and CDR2 as SYGVNS. The CDR3 nucleotides are TGTGCCAGCAGTGAATATAACAGGGCCACGAACACCGGGGAGCTGTTTTTT. It is translated as CASSEYNRATNTGELFF.

The chain couples TRBV25-1 to TRBJ2-1; D is undetermined. Deletions cut 4 bases from V and 6 bases from J, with 10 bases between. The CDR3 extends over 13 amino acids. Germline V gives CDR1 MGHDK, CDR2 SYGVNS. This CDR3 is CASSGGFPNEQFF. Here the CDR3 DNA reads TGTGCCAGCAGTGGGGGTTTCCCCAATGAGCAGTTCTTC.

The table lists this clone with a count of one. J is TRBJ2-1 and V is TRBV28; 8 bases are shared with TRBD1. This CDR3 spans 14 amino acids. V gave up 6 bases and J gave up 8 bases; unmatched junction bases: 9. The V gene's germline CDR1 is MDHEN and CDR2 SYDVKM. CDR3 DNA sequence: TGTGCCAGCAGCGACAGGGGCCCTTACGATGAGCAGTTCTTC. Protein sequence: CASSDRGPYDEQFF.

The CDR3 bases are TGTGCCAGCAGCTTAGCGGGAGGCGGAGAGACCCAGTACTTC. Protein sequence: CASSLAGGGETQYF. The chain has TRBV11-2 and TRBJ2-5; TRBD2 aligns across 7 bases. The CDR3 runs to 14 residues. Losses at the gene ends were 1 base for V and 4 bases for J; bases not matched to a gene: 3. In germline, CDR1 is SGHAT, CDR2 FQNNGV.